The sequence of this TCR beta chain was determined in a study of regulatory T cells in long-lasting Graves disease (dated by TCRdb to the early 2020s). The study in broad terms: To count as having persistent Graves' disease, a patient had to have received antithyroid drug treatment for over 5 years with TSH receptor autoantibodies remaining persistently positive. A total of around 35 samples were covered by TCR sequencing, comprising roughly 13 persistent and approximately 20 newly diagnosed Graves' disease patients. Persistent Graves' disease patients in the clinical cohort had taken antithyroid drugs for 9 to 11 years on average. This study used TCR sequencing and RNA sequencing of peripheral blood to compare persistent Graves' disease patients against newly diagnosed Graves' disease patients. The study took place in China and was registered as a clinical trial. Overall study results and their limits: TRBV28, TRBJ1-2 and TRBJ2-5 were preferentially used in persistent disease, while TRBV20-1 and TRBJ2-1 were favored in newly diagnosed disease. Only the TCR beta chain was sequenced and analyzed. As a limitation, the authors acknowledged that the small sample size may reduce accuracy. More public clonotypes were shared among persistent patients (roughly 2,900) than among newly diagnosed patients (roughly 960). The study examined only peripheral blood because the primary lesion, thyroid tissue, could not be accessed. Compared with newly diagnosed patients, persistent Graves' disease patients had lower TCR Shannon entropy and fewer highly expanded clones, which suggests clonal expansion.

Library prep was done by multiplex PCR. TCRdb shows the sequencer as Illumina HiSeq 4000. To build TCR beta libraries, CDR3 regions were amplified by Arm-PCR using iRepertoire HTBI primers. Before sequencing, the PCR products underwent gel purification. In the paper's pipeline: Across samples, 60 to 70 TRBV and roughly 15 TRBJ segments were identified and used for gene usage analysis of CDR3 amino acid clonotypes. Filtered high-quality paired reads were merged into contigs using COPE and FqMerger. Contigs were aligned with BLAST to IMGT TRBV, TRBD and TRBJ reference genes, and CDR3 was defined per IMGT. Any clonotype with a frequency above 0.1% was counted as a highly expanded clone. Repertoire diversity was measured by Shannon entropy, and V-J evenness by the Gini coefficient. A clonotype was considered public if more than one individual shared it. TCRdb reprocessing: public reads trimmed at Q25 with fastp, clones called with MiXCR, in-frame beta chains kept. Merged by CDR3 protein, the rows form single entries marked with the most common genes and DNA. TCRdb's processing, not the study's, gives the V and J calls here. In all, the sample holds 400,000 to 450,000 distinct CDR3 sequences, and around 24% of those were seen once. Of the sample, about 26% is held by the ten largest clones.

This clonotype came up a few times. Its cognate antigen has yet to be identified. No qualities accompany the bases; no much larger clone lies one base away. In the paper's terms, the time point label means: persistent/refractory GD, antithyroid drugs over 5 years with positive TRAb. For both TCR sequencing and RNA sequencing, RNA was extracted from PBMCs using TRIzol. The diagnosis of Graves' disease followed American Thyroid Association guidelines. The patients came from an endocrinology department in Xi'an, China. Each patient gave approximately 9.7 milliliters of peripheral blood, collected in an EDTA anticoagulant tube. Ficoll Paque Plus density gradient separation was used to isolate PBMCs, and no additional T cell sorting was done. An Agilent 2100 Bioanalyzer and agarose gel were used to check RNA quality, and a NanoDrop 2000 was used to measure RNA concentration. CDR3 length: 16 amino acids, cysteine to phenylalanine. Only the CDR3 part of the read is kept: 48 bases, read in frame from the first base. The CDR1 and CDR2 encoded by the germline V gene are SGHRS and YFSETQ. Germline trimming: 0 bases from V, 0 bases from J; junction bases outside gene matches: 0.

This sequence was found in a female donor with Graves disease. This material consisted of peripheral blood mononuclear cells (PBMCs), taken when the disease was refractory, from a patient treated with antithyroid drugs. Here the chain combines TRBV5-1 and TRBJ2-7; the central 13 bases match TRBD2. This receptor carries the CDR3 CASSLGTSGGSYEQYF. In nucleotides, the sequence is TGCGCCAGCAGCTTGGGGACTAGCGGGGGCTCCTACGAGCAGTACTTC.